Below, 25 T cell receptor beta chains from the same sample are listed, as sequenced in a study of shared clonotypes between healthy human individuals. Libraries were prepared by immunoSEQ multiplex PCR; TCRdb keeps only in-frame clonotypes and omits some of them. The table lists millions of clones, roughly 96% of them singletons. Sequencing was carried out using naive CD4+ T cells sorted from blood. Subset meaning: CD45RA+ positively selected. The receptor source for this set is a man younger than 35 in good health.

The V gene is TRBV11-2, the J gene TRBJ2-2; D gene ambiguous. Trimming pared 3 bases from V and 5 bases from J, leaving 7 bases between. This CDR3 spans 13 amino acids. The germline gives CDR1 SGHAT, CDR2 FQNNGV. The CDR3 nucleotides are TGTGCCAGCAGCTTCCTATTAACCGGGGAGCTGTTTTTT. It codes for CASSFLLTGELFF.

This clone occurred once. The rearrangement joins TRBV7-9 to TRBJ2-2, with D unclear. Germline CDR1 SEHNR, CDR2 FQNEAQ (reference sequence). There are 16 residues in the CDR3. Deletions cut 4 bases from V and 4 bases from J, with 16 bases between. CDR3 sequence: CASSSPSGPGTGELFF. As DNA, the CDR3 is TGTGCCAGCAGCTCCCCCTCTGGTCCGGGCACCGGGGAGCTGTTTTTT.

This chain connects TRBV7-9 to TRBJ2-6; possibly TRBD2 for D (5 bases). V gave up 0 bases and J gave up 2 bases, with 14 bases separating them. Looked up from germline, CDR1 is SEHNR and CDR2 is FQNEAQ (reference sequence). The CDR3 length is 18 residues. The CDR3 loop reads CASSLASGSLTGANVLTF. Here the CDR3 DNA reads TGTGCCAGCAGCTTAGCGTCGGGGTCCCTCACTGGGGCCAACGTCCTGACTTTC.

This CDR3 is CASSQALAGVSRGTDTQYF. The CDR3 DNA follows: TGCGCCAGCAGCCAGGCGCTAGCGGGAGTCTCTAGGGGGACAGATACGCAGTATTTT. This sequence joins TRBV4-3 and TRBJ2-3, with 10 bases matching TRBD2. The germline CDR1 and CDR2 sequences are LGHNA and YSLEER. Trimming cost V 3 bases and J 3 bases; bases outside gene matches: 15. This CDR3 has 19 amino acids.

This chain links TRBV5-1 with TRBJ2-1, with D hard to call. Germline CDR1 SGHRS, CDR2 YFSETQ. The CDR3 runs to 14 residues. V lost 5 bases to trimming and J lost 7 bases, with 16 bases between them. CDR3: CASSSSFQGNEQFF. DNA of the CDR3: TGCGCCAGCAGTTCATCCTTTCAAGGAAATGAGCAGTTCTTC.

The CDR3 nucleotides read TGTGCCAGCAGTTACCCTGTGGGACAGGGGGATGGCTACACCTTC. It yields the protein CASSYPVGQGDGYTF. V and J are TRBV6-6 and TRBJ1-2, with 11 bases matching TRBD1. The V segment lost 2 bases and the J segment 6 bases; nucleotides outside the gene matches: 5. CDR3 length: 15 residues. The germline CDR1 and CDR2 sequences are MNHNY and SVGAGI (reference sequence).

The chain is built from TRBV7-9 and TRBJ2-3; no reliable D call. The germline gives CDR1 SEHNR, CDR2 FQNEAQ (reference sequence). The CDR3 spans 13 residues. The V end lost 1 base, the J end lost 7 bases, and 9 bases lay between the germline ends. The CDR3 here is CASSLGASNTQYF. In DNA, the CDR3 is TGTGCCAGCAGCTTAGGGGCATCGAATACGCAGTATTTT.

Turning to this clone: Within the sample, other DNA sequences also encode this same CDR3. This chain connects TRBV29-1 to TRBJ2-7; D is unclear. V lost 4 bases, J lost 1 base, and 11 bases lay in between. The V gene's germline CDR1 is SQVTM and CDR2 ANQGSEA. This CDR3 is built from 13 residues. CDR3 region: CSVVPFQSYEQYF. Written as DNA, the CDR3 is TGCAGCGTTGTCCCGTTTCAATCCTACGAGCAGTACTTC.

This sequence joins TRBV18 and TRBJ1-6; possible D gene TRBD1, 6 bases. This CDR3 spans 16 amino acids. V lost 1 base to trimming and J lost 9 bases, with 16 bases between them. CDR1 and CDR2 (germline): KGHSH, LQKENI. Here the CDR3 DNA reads TGTGCCAGCTCACCACAAGGGGGAGGCACGGGTTCACCCCTCCACTTT. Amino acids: CASSPQGGGTGSPLHF.

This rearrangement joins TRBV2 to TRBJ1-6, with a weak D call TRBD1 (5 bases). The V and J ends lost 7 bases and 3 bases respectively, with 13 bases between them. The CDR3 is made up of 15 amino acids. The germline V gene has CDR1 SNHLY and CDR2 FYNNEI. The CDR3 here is CASIRGDRYNSPLHF. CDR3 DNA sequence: TGTGCCAGCATTCGAGGGGACCGCTATAATTCACCCCTCCACTTT.

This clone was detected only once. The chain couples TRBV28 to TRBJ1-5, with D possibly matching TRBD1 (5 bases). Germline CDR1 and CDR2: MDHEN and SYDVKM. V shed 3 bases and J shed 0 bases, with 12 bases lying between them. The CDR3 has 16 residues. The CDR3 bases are TGTGCCAGCAGTTTGATCGGGGCCACTAGCAATCAGCCCCAGCATTTT. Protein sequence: CASSLIGATSNQPQHF.

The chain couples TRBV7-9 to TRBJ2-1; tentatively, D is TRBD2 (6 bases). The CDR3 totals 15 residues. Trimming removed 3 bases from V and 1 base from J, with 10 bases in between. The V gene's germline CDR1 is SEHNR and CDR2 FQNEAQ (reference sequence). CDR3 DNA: TGTGCCAGCAGCTTTAGCGGACCTTCCTACAATGAGCAGTTCTTC. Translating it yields CASSFSGPSYNEQFF.

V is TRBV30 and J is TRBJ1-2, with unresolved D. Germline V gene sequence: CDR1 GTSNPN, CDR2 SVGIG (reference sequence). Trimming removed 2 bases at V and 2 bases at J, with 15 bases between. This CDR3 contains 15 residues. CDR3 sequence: CAWSHRTASNYGYTF. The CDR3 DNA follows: TGTGCCTGGAGTCATCGGACTGCGTCCAACTATGGCTACACCTTC.

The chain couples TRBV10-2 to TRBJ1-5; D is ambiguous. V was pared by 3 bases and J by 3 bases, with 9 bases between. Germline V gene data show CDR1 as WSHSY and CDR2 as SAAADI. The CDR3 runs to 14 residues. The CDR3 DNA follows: TGCGCCAGCAGTGATGGGCAGAACAATCAGCCCCAGCATTTT. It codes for CASSDGQNNQPQHF.

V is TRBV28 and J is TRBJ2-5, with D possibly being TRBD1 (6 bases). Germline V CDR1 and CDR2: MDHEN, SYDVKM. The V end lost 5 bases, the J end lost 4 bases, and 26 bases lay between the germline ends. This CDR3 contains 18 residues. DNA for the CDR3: TGTGCCAGCAGTCCGTCAGTGGGGCTGGGGACATCCTCAGAGACCCAGTACTTC. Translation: CASSPSVGLGTSSETQYF.

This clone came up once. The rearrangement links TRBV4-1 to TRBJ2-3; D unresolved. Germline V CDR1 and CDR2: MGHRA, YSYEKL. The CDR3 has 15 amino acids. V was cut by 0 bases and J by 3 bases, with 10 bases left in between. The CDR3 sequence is CASSQEIGQTDTQYF. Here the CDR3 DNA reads TGCGCCAGCAGCCAAGAGATAGGGCAGACAGATACGCAGTATTTT.

CDR3 protein: CASSQDRTGVLTF. Written as DNA, the CDR3 is TGTGCCAGCAGCCAAGATCGGACTGGCGTCCTGACTTTC. V and J are TRBV14 and TRBJ2-6, with D tentatively TRBD2 (5 bases). The germline CDR1 and CDR2 sequences are SGHDN and FVKESK. CDR3 length: 13 amino acids. V lost 0 bases, J lost 12 bases, and 9 bases lay in between.

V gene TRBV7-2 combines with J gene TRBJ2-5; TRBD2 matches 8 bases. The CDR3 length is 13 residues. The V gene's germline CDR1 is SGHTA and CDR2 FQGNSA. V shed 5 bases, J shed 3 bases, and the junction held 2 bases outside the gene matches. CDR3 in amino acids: CASSILAEETQYF. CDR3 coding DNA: TGTGCCAGCAGCATACTAGCGGAAGAGACCCAGTACTTC.

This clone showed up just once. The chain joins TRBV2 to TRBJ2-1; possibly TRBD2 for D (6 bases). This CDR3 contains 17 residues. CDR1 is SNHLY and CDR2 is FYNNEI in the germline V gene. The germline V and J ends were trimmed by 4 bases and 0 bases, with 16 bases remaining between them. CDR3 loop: CASSAEERVSSYNEQFF. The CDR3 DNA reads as TGTGCCAGCAGTGCCGAGGAGCGGGTCAGCTCCTACAATGAGCAGTTCTTC.

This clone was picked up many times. CDR3 DNA sequence: TGTGCCAGCAGCCGGACAGGGGATTCACCCCTCCACTTT. This encodes CASSRTGDSPLHF. The V gene is TRBV11-2, the J gene TRBJ1-6, with TRBD1 matching over 9 bases. Per the germline V gene, CDR1 is SGHAT and CDR2 is FQNNGV. The V and J ends lost 5 bases and 8 bases, in that order; junction bases with no gene match: 1. This CDR3 is 13 amino acids long. Drawing the rest from reference TRBV11-2 and TRBJ1-6, the complete variable domain is EAGVAQSPRYKIIEKRQSVAFWCNPISGHATLYWYQQILGQGPKLLIQFQNNGVVDDSQLPKDRFSAERLKGVDSTLKIQPAKLEDSAVYLCASSRTGDSPLHFGNGTRLTVT.

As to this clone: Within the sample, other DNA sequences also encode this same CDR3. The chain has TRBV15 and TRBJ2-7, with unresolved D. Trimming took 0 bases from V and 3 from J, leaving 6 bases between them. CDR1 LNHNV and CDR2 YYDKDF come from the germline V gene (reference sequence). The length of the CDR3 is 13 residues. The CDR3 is CATSRDLSYEQYF. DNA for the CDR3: TGTGCCACCAGCAGAGACTTGAGCTACGAGCAGTACTTC.

The CDR3 DNA reads TGTGCCTGGAGAGCGGTTTGGGACGGTGGGGCAAGGAACACCATATATTTT. This encodes CAWRAVWDGGARNTIYF. The V and J genes are TRBV30 and TRBJ1-3; weak D call: TRBD1 (5 bases). Trimming took off 3 bases at V and 7 bases at J, with 25 bases between the two ends. CDR3 length: 17 residues. Germline CDR1 reads GTSNPN; CDR2 reads SVGIG (reference sequence).

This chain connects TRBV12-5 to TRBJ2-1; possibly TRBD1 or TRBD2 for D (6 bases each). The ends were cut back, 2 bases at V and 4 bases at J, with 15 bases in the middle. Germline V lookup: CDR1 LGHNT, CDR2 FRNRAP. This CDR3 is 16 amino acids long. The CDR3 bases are TGTGCTAGTGGTTTGAGGGGGGCCCAACTGTACAATGAGCAGTTCTTC. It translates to CASGLRGAQLYNEQFF.

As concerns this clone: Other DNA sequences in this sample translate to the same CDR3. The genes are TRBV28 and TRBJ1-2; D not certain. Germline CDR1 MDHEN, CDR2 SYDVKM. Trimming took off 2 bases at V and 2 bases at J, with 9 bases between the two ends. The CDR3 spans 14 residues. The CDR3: CASSLTQPNYGYTF. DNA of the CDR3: TGTGCCAGCAGTTTAACACAGCCCAACTATGGCTACACCTTC.

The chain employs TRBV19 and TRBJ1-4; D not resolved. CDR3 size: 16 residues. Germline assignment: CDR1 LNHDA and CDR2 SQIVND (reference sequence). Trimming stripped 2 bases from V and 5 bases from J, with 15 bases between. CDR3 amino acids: CASSIPGMGSNEKLFF. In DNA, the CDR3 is TGTGCCAGTAGTATACCCGGGATGGGGAGCAATGAAAAACTGTTTTTT.